This TCR beta chain appears in the sequencing data of a study of early T cells in non-severe SARS-CoV-2 infection. Study at large: Sequencing targeted bulk RNA from unsorted whole blood, leaving chains unpaired.

The V and J ends lost 3 bases and 8 bases respectively, with 16 bases between them. Germline values: CDR1 MDHEN, CDR2 SYDVKM. The CDR3 length is 15 residues. Study-wide results and caveats: Private and CD4 specificities were missed by VDJdb matching, skewed to anti-spike CD8.

Unique molecular identifiers tagged individual cDNA molecules. One entry per CDR3 protein, called by TCRdb with MiXCR from the 5' RACE reads. The table lists about 59,000 distinct CDR3 sequences, around 12% of them singletons. With regard to this clonotype: Its antigen is not identified.

This chain uses TRBV28 with TRBJ1-4; TRBD1 is a possible D gene (5 bases). The receptor was isolated from an adult who was a healthcare worker with PCR-confirmed SARS-CoV-2 infection or an uninfected control (not recorded which). The specimen sequenced was whole blood. CDR3 region: CASSFGSTVGEKLFF. CDR3 bases: TGTGCCAGCAGTTTTGGGTCGACAGTTGGCGAAAAACTGTTTTTT.